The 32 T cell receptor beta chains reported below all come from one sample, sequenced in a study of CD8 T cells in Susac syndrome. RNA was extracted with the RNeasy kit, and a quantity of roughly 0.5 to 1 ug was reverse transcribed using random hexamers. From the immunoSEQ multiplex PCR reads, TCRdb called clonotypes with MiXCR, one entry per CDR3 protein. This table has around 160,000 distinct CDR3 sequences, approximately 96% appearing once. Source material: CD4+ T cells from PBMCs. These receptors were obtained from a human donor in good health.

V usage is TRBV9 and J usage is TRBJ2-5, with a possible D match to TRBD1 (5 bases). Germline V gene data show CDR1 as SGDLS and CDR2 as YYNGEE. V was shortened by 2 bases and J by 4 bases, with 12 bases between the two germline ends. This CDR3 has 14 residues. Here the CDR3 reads CASSVAGLGETQYF. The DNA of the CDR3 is TGTGCCAGCAGCGTGGCAGGGCTGGGAGAGACCCAGTACTTC.

CDR3 in DNA: TGCGCCAGCAGCCAAGTTAGCTACAGCAACTATGGCTACACCTTC. It is translated as CASSQVSYSNYGYTF. The chain has TRBV4-3 and TRBJ1-2; no definite D call. The germline V gene has CDR1 LGHNA and CDR2 YSLEER. V lost 1 base, J lost 2 bases, and 11 bases lay in between. CDR3 length: 15 residues.

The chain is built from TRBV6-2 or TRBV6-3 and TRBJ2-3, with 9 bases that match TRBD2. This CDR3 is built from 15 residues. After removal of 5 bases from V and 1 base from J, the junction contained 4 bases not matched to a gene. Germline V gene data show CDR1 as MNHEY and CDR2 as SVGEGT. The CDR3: CASSQRGDRTDTQYF. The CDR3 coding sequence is TGTGCCAGCAGTCAGCGGGGGGACCGCACAGATACGCAGTATTTT.

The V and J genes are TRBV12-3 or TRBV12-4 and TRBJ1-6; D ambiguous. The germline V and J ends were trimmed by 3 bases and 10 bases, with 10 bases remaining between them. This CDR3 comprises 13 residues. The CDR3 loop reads CASSFGLVSPLHF. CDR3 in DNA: TGTGCCAGCAGTTTCGGTCTCGTCTCACCCCTCCACTTT.

The CDR3 protein is CAWSRVAGNTIYF. In DNA, the CDR3 is TGTGCCTGGAGTAGGGTGGCAGGAAACACCATATATTTT. The chain employs TRBV30 and TRBJ1-3; no clear D. Trimming cost V 2 bases and J 4 bases, with 9 bases left between them. The CDR3 totals 13 residues. CDR1 is GTSNPN and CDR2 is SVGIG in the germline V gene (reference sequence).

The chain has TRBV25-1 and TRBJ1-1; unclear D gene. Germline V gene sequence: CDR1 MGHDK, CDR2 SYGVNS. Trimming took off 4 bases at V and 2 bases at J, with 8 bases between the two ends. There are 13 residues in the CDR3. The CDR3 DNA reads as TGTGCCAGCAGTGGGCGGGGAAACACTGAAGCTTTCTTT. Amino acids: CASSGRGNTEAFF. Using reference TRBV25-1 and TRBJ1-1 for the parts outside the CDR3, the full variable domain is EADIYQTPRYLVIGTGKKITLECSQTMGHDKMYWYQQDPGMELHLIHYSYGVNSTEKGDLSSESTVSRIRTEHFPLTLESARPSHTSQYLCASSGRGNTEAFFGQGTRLTVV.

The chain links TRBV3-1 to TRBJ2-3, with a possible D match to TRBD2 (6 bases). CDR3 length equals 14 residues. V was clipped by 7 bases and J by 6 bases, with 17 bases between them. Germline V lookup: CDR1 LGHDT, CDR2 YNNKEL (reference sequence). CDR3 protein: CASTRGGMEDTQYF. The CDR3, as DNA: TGTGCCAGCACGCGGGGCGGGATGGAGGATACGCAGTATTTT.

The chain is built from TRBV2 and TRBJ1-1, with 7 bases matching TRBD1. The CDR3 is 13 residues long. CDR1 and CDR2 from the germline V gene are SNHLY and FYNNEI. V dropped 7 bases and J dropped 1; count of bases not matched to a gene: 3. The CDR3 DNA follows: TGTGCCAGCACCCCAGGGGGGAACACTGAAGCTTTCTTT. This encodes CASTPGGNTEAFF. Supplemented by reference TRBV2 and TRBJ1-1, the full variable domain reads EPEVTQTPSHQVTQMGQEVILRCVPISNHLYFYWYRQILGQKVEFLVSFYNNEISEKSEIFDDQFSVERPDGSNFTLKIRSTKLEDSAMYFCASTPGGNTEAFFGQGTRLTVV.

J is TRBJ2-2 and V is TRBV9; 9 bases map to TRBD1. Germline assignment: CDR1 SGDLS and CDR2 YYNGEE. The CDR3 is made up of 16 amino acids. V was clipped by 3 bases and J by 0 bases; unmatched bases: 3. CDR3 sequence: CASSADRGANTGELFF. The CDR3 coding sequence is TGTGCCAGCAGCGCGGACAGGGGCGCGAACACCGGGGAGCTGTTTTTT.

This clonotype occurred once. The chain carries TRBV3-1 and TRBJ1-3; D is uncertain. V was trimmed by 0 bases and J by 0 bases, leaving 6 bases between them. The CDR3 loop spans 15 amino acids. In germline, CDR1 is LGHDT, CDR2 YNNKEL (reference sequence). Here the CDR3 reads CASSQERISGNTIYF. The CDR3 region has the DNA TGTGCCAGCAGCCAAGAGAGAATCTCTGGAAACACCATATATTTT. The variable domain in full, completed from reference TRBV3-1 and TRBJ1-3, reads DTAVSQTPKYLVTQMGNDKSIKCEQNLGHDTMYWYKQDSKKFLKIMFSYNNKELIINETVPNRFSPKSPDKAHLNLHINSLELGDSAVYFCASSQERISGNTIYFGEGSWLTVV.

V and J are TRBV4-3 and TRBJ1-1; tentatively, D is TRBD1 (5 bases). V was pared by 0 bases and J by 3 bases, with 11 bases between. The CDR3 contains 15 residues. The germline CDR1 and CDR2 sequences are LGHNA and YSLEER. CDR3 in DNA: TGCGCCAGCAGCCAAGAGGGGGTTGCGGACACTGAAGCTTTCTTT. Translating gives CASSQEGVADTEAFF.

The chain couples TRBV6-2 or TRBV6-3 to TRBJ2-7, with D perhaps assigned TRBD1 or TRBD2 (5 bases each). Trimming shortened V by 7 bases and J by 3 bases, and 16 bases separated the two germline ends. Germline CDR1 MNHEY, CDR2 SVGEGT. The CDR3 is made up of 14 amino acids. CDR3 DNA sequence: TGTGCCAGCACCAAGGGACGGACCTTCTACGAGCAGTACTTC. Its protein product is CASTKGRTFYEQYF.

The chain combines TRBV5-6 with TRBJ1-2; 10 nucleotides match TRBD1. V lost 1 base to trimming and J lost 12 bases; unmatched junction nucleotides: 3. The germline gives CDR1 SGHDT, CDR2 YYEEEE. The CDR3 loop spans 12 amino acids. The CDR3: CASSLLGQGNTF. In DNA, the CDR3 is TGTGCCAGCAGCTTGTTGGGACAGGGGAACACCTTC. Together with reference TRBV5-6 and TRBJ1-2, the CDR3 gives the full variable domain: DAGVTQSPTHLIKTRGQQVTLRCSPKSGHDTVSWYQQALGQGPQFIFQYYEEEERQRGNFPDRFSGHQFPNYSSELNVNALLLGDSALYLCASSLLGQGNTFGSGTRLTVV.

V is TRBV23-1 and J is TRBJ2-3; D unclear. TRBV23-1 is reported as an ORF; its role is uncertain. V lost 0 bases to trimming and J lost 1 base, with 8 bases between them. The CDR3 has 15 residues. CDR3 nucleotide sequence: TGCGCCAGCAGTCAATCGACGATAGGCACAGATACGCAGTATTTT. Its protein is CASSQSTIGTDTQYF.

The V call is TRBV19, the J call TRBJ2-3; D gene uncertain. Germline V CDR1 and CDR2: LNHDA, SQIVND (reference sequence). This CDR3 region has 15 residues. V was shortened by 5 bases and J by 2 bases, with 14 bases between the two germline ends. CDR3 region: CASSASRAFTDTQYF. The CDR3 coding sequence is TGTGCCAGTAGTGCATCTCGGGCTTTCACAGATACGCAGTATTTT.

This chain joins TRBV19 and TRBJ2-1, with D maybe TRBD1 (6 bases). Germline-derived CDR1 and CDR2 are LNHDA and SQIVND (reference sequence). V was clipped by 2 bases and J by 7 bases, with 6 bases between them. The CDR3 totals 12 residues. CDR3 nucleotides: TGTGCCAGTAGTATAAGGGGGAATGAGCAGTTCTTC. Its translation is CASSIRGNEQFF.

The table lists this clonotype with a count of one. The CDR3 region is CSAGRDRDSQYF. The CDR3 nucleotides are TGCAGTGCTGGCCGGGACAGGGACTCCCAGTACTTC. V and J are TRBV20-1 and TRBJ2-5; 9 bases match TRBD1. The CDR3 consists of 12 residues. The V and J ends lost 5 bases and 9 bases, in that order; junction bases with no gene match: 7. Per germline, CDR1 DFQATT and CDR2 SNEGSKA (reference sequence).

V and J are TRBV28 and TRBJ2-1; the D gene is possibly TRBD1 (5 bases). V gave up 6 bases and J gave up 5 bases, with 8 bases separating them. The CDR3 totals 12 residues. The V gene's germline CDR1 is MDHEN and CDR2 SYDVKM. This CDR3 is CASRQGDNEQFF. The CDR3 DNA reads TGTGCCAGCAGGCAGGGCGACAATGAGCAGTTCTTC.

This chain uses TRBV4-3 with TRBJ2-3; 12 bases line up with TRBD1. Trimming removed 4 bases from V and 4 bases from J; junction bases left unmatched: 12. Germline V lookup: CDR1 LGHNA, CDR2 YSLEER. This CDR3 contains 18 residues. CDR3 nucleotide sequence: TGCGCCAGCAGCCTCCGATTTGGGACAGGGGGCATGGCAGATACGCAGTATTTT. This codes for CASSLRFGTGGMADTQYF.

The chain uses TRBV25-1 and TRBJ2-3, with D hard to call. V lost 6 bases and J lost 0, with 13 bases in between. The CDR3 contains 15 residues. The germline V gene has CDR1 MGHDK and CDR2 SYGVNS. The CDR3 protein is CASRDDGYSTDTQYF. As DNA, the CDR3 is TGTGCCAGCAGAGACGACGGGTATAGCACAGATACGCAGTATTTT.

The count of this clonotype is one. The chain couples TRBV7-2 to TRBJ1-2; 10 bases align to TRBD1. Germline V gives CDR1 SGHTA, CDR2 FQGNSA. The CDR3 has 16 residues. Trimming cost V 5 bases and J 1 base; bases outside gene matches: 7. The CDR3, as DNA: TGTGCCAGCAGCCGGGACAGGGGCTATGATAACTATGGCTACACCTTC. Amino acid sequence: CASSRDRGYDNYGYTF.

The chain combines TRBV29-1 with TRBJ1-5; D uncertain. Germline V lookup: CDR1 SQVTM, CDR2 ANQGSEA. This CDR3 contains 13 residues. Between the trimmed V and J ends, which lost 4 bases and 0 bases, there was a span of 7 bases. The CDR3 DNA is TGCAGCGTTGGGGAGAATAGCAATCAGCCCCAGCATTTT. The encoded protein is CSVGENSNQPQHF.

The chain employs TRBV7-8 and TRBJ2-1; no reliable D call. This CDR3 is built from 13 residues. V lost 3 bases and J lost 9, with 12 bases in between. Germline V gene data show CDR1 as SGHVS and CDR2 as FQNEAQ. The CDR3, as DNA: TGTGCCAGCAGCTTCCGCGCACGCCCTGAGCAGTTCTTC. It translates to CASSFRARPEQFF.

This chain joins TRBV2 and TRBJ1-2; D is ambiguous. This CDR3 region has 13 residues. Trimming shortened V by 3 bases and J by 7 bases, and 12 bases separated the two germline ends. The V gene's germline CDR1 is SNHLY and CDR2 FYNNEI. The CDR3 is CASSEKAIGGYTF. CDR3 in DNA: TGTGCCAGCAGTGAGAAGGCTATAGGTGGCTACACCTTC.

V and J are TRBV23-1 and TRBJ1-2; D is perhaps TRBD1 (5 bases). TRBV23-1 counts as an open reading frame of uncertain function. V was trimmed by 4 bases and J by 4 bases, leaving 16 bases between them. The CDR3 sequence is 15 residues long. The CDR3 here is CASSLNRPGRYGYTF. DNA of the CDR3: TGCGCCAGCAGTCTGAACAGGCCAGGGCGCTATGGCTACACCTTC.

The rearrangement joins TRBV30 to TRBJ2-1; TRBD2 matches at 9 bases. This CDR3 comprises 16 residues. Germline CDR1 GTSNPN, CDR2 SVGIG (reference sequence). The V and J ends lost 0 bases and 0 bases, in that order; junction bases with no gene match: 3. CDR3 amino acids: CAWSVPGLASYNEQFF. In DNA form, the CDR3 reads TGTGCCTGGAGTGTACCGGGACTAGCCTCCTACAATGAGCAGTTCTTC.

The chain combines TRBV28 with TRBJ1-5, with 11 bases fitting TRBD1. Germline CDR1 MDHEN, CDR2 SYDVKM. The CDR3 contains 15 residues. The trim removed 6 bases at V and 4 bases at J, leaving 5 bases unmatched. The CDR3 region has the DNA TGTGCCAGCAGGGCCGGGACAGGGGGGAATCAGCCCCAGCATTTT. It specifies CASRAGTGGNQPQHF.

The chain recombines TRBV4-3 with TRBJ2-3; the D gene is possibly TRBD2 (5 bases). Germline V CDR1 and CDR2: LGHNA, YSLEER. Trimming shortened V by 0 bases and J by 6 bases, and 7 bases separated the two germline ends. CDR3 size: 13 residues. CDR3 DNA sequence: TGCGCCAGCAGCCAAGATTGGGAGGATACGCAGTATTTT. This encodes CASSQDWEDTQYF.

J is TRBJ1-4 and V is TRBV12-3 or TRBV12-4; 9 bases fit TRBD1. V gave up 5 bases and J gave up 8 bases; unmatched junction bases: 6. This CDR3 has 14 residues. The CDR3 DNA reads TGTGCCAGCAGTCGACAGGGGGATAGCGAAAAACTGTTTTTT. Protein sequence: CASSRQGDSEKLFF.

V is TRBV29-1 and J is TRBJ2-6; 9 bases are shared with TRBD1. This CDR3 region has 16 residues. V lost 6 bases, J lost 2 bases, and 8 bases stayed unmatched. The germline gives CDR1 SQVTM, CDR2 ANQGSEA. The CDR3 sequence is CSVGMGQGPGANVLTF. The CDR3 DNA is TGCAGCGTGGGGATGGGACAGGGACCTGGGGCCAACGTCCTGACTTTC.

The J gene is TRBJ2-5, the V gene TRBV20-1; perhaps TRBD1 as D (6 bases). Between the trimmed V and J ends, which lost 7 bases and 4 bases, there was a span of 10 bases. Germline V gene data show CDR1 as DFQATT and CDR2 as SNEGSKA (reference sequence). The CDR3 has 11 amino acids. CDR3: CSVQGRETQYF. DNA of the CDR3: TGCAGTGTTCAGGGGCGAGAGACCCAGTACTTC.

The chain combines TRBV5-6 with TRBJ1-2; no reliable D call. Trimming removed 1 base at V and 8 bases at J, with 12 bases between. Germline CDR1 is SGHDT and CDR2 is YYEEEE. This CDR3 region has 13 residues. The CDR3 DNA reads TGTGCCAGCAGCTTGAGGAGCTCTAAGGGCTACACCTTC. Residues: CASSLRSSKGYTF.